This T cell receptor (beta chain) emerged from a study of shared clonotypes between healthy human individuals. This CDR3 is built from 14 residues. Germline V lookup: CDR1 SQVTM, CDR2 ANQGSEA. The table came from immunoSEQ multiplex PCR; TCRdb's copy has only in-frame clones and leaves some out. The repertoire consists of some 2.3 million clones, with roughly 93% occurring once and the leading ten covering 0.39%. The rearrangement uses TRBV29-1 and TRBJ2-5; 8 positions match TRBD2. Matching the DNA end better, TRBJ2-7 makes the J call doubtful. The sample was naive CD4+ T cells from PBMCs. The subset is: CD45RA+ positively selected. This TCR was sampled from a man younger than 30 in good health. Some clones in this sample may be carry-over from other donors' samples. This chain's CDR3 is CSAEKGLGSYEQYF. In DNA form, the CDR3 reads TGCAGCGCGGAAAAGGGACTAGGCTCCTACGAGCAGTACTTC.